A single sample is the source of the 8 T cell receptor beta chains below, sequenced in a study of OX40 agonist ivuxolimab in advanced cancers. Profiled with immunoSEQ multiplex PCR; TCRdb holds only in-frame clones, not every one. The sample consists of approximately 82,000 clones, 83% of them appearing once. This specimen was CD4+ or CD8+ T cells sorted from blood, taken in a trial of the OX40 agonist ivuxolimab. These TCRs come from an adult with an advanced solid tumor such as melanoma, head and neck, liver or kidney cancer.

V usage is TRBV6-1 and J usage is TRBJ1-2; TRBD1 matches 9 bases. The CDR3 runs 14 residues. J was trimmed by 4 bases and V by 1 base; bases with no gene match: 1. Looked up from germline, CDR1 is MNHNS and CDR2 is SASEGT. CDR3 residues: CASSEGQGVYGYTF. CDR3 DNA sequence: TGTGCCAGCAGTGAAGGACAGGGGGTCTATGGCTACACCTTC.

This chain joins TRBV4-3 and TRBJ2-3; no reliable D call. Germline assignment: CDR1 LGHNA and CDR2 YSLEER. V was cut by 1 base and J by 1 base, with 9 bases left in between. The CDR3 loop spans 15 amino acids. The CDR3 spells CASSQVSRGTDTQYF. The CDR3 DNA reads as TGCGCCAGCAGCCAAGTCTCCCGAGGCACAGATACGCAGTATTTT.

V gene TRBV9 combines with J gene TRBJ2-5; D is ambiguous. Trimming removed 0 bases at V and 7 bases at J, with 10 bases between. Germline V CDR1 and CDR2: SGDLS, YYNGEE. The CDR3 loop spans 13 amino acids. The CDR3 nucleotides are TGTGCCAGCAGCGTAGGGGTCCACGGGACCCAGTACTTC. This translates into CASSVGVHGTQYF.

This clone showed up just once. The rearrangement joins TRBV27 to TRBJ2-5; 10 nucleotides line up with TRBD1. This CDR3 is 15 amino acids long. Trimming took 4 bases from V and 3 from J; bases not matched to a gene: 5. CDR1 is MNHEY and CDR2 is SMNVEV in the germline V gene (reference sequence). CDR3: CASSSAGTGEETQYF. The CDR3 nucleotides read TGTGCCAGCAGTTCGGCCGGGACAGGGGAAGAGACCCAGTACTTC.

V is TRBV25-1 and J is TRBJ1-1; possible D gene TRBD1, 5 bases. Trimming pared 5 bases from V and 11 bases from J, leaving 15 bases between. Per germline, CDR1 MGHDK and CDR2 SYGVNS. The CDR3 length is 12 residues. As DNA, the CDR3 is TGTGCCAGCAGTAGTTACCAGGGCGAGGCTTTCTTT. Its protein product is CASSSYQGEAFF.

This chain joins TRBV6-1 and TRBJ2-1; 11 nucleotides agree with TRBD1. V was clipped by 1 base and J by 9 bases; unmatched bases: 8. The CDR3 contains 16 residues. CDR1 is MNHNS and CDR2 is SASEGT in the germline V gene. The CDR3 DNA sequence: TGTGCCAGCAGTGAAGTGAGGACAGGGGGCTATCGTGAGCAGTTCTTC. Encoded protein: CASSEVRTGGYREQFF.

The V call is TRBV7-3, the J call TRBJ2-7; TRBD2 matches 7 bases. Germline CDR1 reads SGHTA; CDR2 reads FQGTGA. The length of the CDR3 is 15 residues. The J segment lost 5 bases and the V segment lost 5 bases, leaving 12 bases of the junction unmatched. CDR3 sequence: CASSPGGDLIHEQYF. In nucleotides, the CDR3 is TGTGCCAGCAGCCCTGGGGGGGACCTCATCCACGAGCAGTACTTC.

This sequence joins TRBV30 and TRBJ1-2, with 8 bases lining up with TRBD1. Germline loops: CDR1 GTSNPN, CDR2 SVGIG (reference sequence). Losses at the gene ends were 6 bases for V and 7 bases for J; bases not matched to a gene: 7. This CDR3 is 12 amino acids long. The CDR3 here is CACSQGAGGYTF. CDR3 coding DNA: TGTGCCTGCTCGCAGGGGGCGGGTGGCTACACCTTC. Looking up the rest from reference TRBV30 and TRBJ1-2 gives the full variable domain: SQTIHQWPATLVQPVGSPLSLECTVEGTSNPNLYWYRQAAGRGLQLLFYSVGIGQISSEVPQNLSASRPQDRQFILSSKKLLLSDSGFYLCACSQGAGGYTFGSGTRLTVV.